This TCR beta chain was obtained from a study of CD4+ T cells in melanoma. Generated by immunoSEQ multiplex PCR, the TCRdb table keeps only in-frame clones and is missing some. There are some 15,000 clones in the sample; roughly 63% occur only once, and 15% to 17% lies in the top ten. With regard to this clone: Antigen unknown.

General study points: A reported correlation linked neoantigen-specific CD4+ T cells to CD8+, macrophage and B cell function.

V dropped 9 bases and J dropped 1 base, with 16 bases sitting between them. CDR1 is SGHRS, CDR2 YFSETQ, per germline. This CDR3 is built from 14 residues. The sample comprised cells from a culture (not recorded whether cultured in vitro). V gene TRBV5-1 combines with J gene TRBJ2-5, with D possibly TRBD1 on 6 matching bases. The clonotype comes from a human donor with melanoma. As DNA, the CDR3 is TGCGCCACCCGCCTACAGGGAGCCCAAGAGACCCAGTACTTC. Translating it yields CATRLQGAQETQYF.